The TCR beta chain under discussion was sequenced for a study of T cell responses to AZD1222 COVID-19 vaccine. V gave up 4 bases and J gave up 7 bases, with 19 bases separating them. Germline V gene sequence: CDR1 ENHRY, CDR2 SYGVKD. This CDR3 has 15 amino acids. Assay: immunoSEQ multiplex PCR; the TCRdb copy retains only in-frame clones and omits some. Counted here are over 150,000 clones, around 90% occurring once; the ten biggest clones make up 11%. The sequence was obtained from an adult who received the AZD1222 COVID-19 vaccine. The chain couples TRBV10-3 to TRBJ1-2; D not resolved. The sample consisted of peripheral blood, taken 28 days after the second AZD1222 dose. The CDR3 nucleotides read TGTGCCATCAGTGGACCATCGGGCCTAGATGGTGGCTACACCTTC. This codes for CAISGPSGLDGGYTF.